This T cell receptor (beta chain) appears in the sequencing data of a study of response to subunit inactivated influenza vaccine. Germline assignment: CDR1 SGHRS and CDR2 YFSETQ. The V end lost 4 bases, the J end lost 5 bases, and 18 bases lay between the germline ends. The CDR3 is 15 residues long. TCRdb processed the RT-PCR reads anew with MiXCR; each CDR3 protein has one entry. The table has 500,000 to 550,000 distinct CDR3 sequences, around a quarter seen once. The data also belong to a second study, concerning T cells expressing NK-cell markers. That study adds: In generating TCR beta cDNA, 5'RACE template switching with UMIs was used.

The sequence derives from a man in his fifties who received an inactivated influenza vaccine. The sequenced sample was CD4+ T cells sorted from PBMCs, obtained roughly 12 days after vaccination. This sequence joins TRBV5-1 and TRBJ2-5; TRBD1 or TRBD2 may be the D gene (5 bases each). The CDR3 sequence: CASSLDPGRTETQYF. The CDR3, as DNA: TGCGCCAGCAGCCTGGATCCGGGACGAACGGAGACCCAGTACTTC.